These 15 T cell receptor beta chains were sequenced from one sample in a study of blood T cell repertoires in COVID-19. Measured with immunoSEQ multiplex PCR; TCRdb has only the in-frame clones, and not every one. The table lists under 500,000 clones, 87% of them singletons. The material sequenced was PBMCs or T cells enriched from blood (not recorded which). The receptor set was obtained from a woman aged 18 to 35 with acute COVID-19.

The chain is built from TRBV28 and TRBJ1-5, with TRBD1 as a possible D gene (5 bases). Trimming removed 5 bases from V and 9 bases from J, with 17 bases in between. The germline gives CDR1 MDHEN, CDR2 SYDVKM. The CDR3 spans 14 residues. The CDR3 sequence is CASSRITGVRPQHF. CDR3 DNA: TGTGCCAGCAGTCGTATTACAGGTGTCAGGCCCCAGCATTTT.

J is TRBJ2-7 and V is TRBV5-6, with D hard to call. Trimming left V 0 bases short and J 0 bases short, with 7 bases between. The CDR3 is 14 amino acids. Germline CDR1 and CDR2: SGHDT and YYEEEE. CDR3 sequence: CASSLVTPSYEQYF. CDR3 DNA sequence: TGTGCCAGCAGCTTGGTAACACCCTCCTACGAGCAGTACTTC. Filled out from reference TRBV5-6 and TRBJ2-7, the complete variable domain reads DAGVTQSPTHLIKTRGQQVTLRCSPKSGHDTVSWYQQALGQGPQFIFQYYEEEERQRGNFPDRFSGHQFPNYSSELNVNALLLGDSALYLCASSLVTPSYEQYFGPGTRLTVT.

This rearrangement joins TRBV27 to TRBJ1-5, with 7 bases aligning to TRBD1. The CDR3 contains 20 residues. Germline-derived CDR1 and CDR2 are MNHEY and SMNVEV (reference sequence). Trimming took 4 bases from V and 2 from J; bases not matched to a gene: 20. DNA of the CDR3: TGTGCCAGCAGTTCCCCCAGGCGGAGGGGGCTGTTAGAGGGCAATCAGCCCCAGCATTTT. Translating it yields CASSSPRRRGLLEGNQPQHF.

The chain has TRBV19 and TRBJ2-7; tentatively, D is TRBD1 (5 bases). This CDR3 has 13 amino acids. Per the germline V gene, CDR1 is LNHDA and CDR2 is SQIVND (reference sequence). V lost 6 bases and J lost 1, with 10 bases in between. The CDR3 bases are TGTGCCAGTAGAACCACAGGTTCCTACGAGCAGTACTTC. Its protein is CASRTTGSYEQYF.

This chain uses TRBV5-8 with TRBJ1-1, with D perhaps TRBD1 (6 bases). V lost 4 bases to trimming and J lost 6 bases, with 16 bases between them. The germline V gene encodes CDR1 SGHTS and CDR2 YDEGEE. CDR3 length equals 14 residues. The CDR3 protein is CASSHRGGLPEAFF. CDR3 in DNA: TGTGCCAGCAGCCATAGGGGGGGGCTGCCTGAAGCTTTCTTT.

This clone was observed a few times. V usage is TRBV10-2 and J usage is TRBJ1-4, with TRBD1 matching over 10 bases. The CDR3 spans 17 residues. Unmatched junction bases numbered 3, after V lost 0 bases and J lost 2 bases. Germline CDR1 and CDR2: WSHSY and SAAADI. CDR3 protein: CASSESTGGTTNEKLFF. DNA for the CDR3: TGCGCCAGCAGTGAGTCGACAGGGGGCACGACTAATGAAAAACTGTTTTTT.

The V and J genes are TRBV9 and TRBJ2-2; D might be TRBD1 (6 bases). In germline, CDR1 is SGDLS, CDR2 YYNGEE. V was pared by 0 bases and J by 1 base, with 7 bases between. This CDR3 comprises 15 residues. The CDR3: CASSVEGQNTGELFF. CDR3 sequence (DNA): TGTGCCAGCAGCGTAGAGGGACAGAACACCGGGGAGCTGTTTTTT.

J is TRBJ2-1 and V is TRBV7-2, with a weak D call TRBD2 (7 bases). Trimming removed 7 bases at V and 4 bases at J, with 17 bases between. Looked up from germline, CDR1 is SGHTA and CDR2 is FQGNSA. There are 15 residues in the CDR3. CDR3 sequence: CASKQGGGSYNEQFF. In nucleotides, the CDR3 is TGTGCCAGCAAACAGGGAGGGGGTTCGTACAATGAGCAGTTCTTC.

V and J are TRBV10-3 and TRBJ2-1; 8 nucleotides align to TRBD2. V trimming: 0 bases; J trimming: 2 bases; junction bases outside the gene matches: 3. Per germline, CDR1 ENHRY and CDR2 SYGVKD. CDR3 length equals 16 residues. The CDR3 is CAISESAAGAYNEQFF. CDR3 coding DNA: TGTGCCATCAGTGAGTCGGCAGCGGGGGCCTACAATGAGCAGTTCTTC.

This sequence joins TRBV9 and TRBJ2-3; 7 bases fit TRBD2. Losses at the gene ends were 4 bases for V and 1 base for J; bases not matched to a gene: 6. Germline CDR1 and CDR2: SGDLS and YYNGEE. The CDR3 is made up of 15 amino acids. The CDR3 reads CASSPQRDRTDTQYF. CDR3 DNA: TGTGCCAGCAGCCCCCAGCGGGACCGCACAGATACGCAGTATTTT. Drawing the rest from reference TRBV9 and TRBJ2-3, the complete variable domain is DSGVTQTPKHLITATGQRVTLRCSPRSGDLSVYWYQQSLDQGLQFLIQYYNGEERAKGNILERFSAQQFPDLHSELNLSSLELGDSALYFCASSPQRDRTDTQYFGPGTRLTVL.

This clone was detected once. CDR3: CSVASSYEQYF. In DNA form, the CDR3 reads TGCAGCGTTGCGAGCTCCTACGAGCAGTACTTC. This chain joins TRBV29-1 and TRBJ2-7; D unresolved. CDR3 length equals 11 residues. The ends were cut back, 4 bases at V and 0 bases at J, with 4 bases in the middle. Germline V gene data show CDR1 as SQVTM and CDR2 as ANQGSEA.

The CDR3 spells CASSLTRWQNYGYTF. The CDR3, as DNA: TGTGCCAGCAGCTTAACCAGGTGGCAAAACTATGGCTACACCTTC. This chain uses TRBV13 with TRBJ1-2, with D hard to call. There are 15 residues in the CDR3. V was clipped by 2 bases and J by 2 bases, with 12 bases between them. Germline loops: CDR1 PRHDT, CDR2 FYEKMQ (reference sequence).

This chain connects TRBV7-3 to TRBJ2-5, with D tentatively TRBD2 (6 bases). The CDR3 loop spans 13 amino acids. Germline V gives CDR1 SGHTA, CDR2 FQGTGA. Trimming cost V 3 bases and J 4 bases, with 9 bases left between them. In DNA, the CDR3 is TGTGCCAGCAGCTTGACTAGTTCAGAGACCCAGTACTTC. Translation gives CASSLTSSETQYF.

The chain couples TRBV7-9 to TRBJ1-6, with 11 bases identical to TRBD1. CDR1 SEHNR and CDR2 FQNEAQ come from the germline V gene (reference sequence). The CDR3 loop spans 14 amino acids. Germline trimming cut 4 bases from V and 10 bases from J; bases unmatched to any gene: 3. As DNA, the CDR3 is TGTGCCAGCAGCTCGGGACAGGGGGGATCACCCCTCCACTTT. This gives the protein CASSSGQGGSPLHF.

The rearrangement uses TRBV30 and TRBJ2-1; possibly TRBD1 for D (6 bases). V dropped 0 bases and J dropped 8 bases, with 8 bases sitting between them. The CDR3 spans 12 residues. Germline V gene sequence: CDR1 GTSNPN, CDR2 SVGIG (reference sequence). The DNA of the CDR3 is TGTGCCTGGAGTGTACAGGGCTATGAGCAGTTCTTC. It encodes CAWSVQGYEQFF.